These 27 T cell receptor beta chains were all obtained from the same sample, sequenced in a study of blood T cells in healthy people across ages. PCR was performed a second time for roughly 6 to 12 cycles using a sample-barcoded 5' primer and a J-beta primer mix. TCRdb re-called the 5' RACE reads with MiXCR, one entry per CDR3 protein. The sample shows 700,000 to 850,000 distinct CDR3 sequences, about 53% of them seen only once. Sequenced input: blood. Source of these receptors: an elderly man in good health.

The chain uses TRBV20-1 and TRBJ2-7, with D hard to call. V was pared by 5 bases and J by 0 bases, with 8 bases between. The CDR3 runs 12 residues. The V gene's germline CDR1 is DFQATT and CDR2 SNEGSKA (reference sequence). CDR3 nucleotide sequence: TGCAGTGCTTTGACATACTCCTACGAGCAGTACTTC. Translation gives CSALTYSYEQYF.

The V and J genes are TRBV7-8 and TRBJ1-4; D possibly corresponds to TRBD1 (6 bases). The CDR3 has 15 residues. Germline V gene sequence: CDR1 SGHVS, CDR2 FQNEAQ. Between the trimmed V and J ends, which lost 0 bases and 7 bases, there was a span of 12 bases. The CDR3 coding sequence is TGTGCCAGCAGCTTAGCGGGCAGGGGAAGTGAAAAACTGTTTTTT. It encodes CASSLAGRGSEKLFF.

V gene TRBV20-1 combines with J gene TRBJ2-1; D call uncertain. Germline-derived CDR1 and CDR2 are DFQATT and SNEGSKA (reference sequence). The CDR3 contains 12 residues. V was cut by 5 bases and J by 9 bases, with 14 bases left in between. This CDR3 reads CSAPRAGTEQFF. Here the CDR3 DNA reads TGCAGTGCTCCCCGTGCCGGAACTGAGCAGTTCTTC.

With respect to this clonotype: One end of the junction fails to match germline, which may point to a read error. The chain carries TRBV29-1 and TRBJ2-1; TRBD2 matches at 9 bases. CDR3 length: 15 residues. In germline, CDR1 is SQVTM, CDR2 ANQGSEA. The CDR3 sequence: CSALEAGGWYKEQFF. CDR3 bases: TGCAGCGCTCTGGAAGCGGGAGGTTGGTACAAGGAGCAGTTCTTC.

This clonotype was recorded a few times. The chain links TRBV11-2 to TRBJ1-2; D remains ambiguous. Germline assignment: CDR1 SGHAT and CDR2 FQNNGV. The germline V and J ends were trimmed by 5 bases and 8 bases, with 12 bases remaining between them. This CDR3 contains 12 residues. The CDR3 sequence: CASSLWGGGYTF. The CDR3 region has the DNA TGTGCCAGCAGCCTATGGGGAGGAGGCTACACCTTC.

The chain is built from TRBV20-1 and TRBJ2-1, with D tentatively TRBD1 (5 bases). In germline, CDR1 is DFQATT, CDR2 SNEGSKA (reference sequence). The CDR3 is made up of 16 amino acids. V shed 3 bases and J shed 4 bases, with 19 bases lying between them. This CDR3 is CSARSPVRANYNEQFF. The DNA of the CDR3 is TGCAGTGCTAGGTCCCCGGTCAGGGCGAATTACAATGAGCAGTTCTTC.

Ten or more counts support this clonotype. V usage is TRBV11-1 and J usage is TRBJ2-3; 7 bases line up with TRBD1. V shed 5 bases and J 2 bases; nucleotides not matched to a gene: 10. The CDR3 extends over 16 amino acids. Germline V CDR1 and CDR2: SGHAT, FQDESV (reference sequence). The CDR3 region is CASSHTRDSTTDTQYF. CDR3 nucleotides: TGTGCCAGCAGCCACACCCGGGACAGTACCACAGATACGCAGTATTTT.

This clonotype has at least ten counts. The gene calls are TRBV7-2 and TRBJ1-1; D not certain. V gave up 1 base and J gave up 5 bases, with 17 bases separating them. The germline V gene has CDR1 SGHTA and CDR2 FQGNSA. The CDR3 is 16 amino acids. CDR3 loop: CASSLDRRGRETEAFF. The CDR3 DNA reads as TGTGCCAGCAGCTTAGATCGGCGTGGCCGGGAGACTGAAGCTTTCTTT.

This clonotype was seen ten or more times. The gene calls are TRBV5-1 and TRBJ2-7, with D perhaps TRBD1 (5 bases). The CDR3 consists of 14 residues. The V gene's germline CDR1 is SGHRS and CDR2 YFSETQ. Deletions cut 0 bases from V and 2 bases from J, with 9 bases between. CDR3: CASSLASGTYEQYF. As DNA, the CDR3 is TGCGCCAGCAGCTTGGCTTCAGGGACCTACGAGCAGTACTTC.

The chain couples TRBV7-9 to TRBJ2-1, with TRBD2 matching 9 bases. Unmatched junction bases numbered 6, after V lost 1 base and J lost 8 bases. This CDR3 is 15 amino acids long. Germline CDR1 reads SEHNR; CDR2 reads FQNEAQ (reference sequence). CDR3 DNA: TGTGCCAGCAGCTTAGGCGGGAGGGCCGTAGATGAGCAGTTCTTC. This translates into CASSLGGRAVDEQFF.

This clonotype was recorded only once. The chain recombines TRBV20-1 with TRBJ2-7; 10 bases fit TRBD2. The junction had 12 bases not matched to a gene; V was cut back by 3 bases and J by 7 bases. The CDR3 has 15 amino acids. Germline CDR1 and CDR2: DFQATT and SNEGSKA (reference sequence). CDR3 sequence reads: CSARGSGRPEGEQYF. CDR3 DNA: TGCAGTGCTAGGGGTAGCGGGAGGCCCGAGGGAGAGCAGTACTTC.

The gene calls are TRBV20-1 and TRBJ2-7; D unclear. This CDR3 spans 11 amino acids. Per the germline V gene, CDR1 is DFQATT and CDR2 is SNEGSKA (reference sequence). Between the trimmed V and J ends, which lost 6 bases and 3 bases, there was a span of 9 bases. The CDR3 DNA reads TGCAGTGCCGACAAAGGCTACGAGCAGTACTTC. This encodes CSADKGYEQYF.

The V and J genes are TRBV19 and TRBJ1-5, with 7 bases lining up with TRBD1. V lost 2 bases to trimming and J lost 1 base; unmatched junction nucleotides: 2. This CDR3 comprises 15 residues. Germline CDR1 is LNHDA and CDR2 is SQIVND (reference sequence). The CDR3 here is CASSIRGRSNQPQHF. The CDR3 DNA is TGTGCCAGTAGTATAAGGGGGCGCAGCAATCAGCCCCAGCATTTT.

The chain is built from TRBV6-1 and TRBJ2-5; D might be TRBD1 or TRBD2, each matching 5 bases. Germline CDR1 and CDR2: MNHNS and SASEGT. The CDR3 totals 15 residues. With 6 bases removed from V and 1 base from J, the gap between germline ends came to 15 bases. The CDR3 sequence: CASSSGRAVQETQYF. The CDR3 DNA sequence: TGTGCCAGCAGCTCGGGGCGGGCGGTCCAAGAGACCCAGTACTTC.

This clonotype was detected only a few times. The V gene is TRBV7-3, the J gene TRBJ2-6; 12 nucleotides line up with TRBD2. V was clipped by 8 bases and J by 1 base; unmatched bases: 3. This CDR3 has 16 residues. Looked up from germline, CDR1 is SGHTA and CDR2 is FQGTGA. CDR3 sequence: CASVGLAGSGANVLTF. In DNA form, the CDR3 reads TGTGCCAGCGTCGGACTAGCGGGATCTGGGGCCAACGTCCTGACTTTC.

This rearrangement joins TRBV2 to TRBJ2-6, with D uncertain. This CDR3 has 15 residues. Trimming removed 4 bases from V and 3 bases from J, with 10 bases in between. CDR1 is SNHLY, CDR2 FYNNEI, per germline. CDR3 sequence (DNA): TGTGCCAGCAGTGCCAGCGAGCTTGGGGCCAACGTCCTGACTTTC. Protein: CASSASELGANVLTF. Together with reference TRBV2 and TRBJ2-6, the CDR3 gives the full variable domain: EPEVTQTPSHQVTQMGQEVILRCVPISNHLYFYWYRQILGQKVEFLVSFYNNEISEKSEIFDDQFSVERPDGSNFTLKIRSTKLEDSAMYFCASSASELGANVLTFGAGSRLTVL.

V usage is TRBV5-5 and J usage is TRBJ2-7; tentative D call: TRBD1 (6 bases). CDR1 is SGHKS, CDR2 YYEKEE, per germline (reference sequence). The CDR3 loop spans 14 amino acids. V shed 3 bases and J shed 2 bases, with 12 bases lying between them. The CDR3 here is CASSSPGDPYEQYF. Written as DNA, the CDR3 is TGTGCCAGCAGCTCCCCAGGGGATCCCTACGAGCAGTACTTC.

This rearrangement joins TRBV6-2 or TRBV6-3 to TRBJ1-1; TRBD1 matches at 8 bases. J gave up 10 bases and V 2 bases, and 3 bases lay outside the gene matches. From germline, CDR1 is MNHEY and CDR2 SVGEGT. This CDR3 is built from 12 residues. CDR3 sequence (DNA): TGTGCCAGCAGTTACGGAACAGGGGGAGCTTTCTTT. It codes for CASSYGTGGAFF.

CDR3 loop: CASSISGRAAEQYF. The CDR3 coding sequence is TGTGCCAGCAGTATTAGCGGGAGGGCCGCCGAGCAGTACTTC. The chain is built from TRBV27 and TRBJ2-7, with TRBD2 identical over 11 bases. The CDR3 runs 14 residues. CDR1 and CDR2 from the germline V gene are MNHEY and SMNVEV (reference sequence). J gave up 6 bases and V 5 bases, and 6 bases lay outside the gene matches.

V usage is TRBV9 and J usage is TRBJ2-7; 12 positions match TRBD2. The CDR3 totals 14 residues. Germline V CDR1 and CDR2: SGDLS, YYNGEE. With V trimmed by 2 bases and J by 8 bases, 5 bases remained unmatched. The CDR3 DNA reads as TGTGCCAGCAGCGTGAGACTAGCGGGAGACCAGCAGTACTTC. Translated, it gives CASSVRLAGDQQYF.

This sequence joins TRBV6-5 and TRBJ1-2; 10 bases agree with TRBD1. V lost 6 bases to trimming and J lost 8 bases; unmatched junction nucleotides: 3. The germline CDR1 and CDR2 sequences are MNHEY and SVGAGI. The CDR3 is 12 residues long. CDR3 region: CASRTGGLGYTF. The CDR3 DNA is TGTGCCAGCAGGACAGGGGGCTTAGGCTACACCTTC.

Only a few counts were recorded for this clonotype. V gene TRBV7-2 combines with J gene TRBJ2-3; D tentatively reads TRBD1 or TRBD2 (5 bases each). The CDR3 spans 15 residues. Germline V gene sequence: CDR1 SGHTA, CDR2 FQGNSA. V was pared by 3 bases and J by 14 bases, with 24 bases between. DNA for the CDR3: TGTGCCAGCAGCTTGGGGACCCCCCGTCGCAGATACGCGTATTTT. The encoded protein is CASSLGTPRRRYAYF. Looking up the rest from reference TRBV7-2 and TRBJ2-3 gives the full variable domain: GAGVSQSPSNKVTEKGKDVELRCDPISGHTALYWYRQSLGQGLEFLIYFQGNSAPDKSGLPSDRFSAERTGGSVSTLTIQRTQQEDSAVYLCASSLGTPRRRYAYFGPGTRLTVL.

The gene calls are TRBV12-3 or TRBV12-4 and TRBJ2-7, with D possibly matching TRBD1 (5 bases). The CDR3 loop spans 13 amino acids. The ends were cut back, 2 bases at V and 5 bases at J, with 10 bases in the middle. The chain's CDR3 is CASSLRGRDEQYF. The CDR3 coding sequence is TGTGCCAGCAGTTTAAGGGGTAGGGACGAGCAGTACTTC.

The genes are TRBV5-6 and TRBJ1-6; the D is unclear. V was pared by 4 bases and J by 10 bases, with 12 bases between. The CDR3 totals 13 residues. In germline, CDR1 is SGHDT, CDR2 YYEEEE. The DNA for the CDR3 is TGTGCCAGCAGCGGAGGAGGCCGGTCACCCCTCCACTTT. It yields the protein CASSGGGRSPLHF.

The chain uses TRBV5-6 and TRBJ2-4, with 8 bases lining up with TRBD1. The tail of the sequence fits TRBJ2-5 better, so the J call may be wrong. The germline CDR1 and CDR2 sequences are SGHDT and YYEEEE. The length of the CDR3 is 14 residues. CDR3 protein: CASTPTGAIETQYF. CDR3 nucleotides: TGTGCCAGCACCCCGACAGGGGCGATCGAGACCCAGTACTTC.

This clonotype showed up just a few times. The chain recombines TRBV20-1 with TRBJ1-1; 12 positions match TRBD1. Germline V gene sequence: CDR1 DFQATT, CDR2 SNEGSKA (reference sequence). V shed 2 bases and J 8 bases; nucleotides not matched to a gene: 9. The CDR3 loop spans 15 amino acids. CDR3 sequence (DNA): TGCAGTGCTAGAAGGGACAGGGGGCTTGGAAGGGAAGCTTTCTTT. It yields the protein CSARRDRGLGREAFF.

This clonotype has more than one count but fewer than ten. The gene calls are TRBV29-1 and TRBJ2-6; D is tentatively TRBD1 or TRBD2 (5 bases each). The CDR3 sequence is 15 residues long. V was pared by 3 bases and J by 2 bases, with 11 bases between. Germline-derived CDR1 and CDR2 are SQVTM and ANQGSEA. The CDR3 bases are TGCAGCGTTGACCGGGGCGGCACTGGGGCCAACGTCCTGACTTTC. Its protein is CSVDRGGTGANVLTF.